This T cell receptor (beta chain) came from a study of T-cell reconstitution after alpha-beta-depleted transplantation in children. This clonotype was seen more than once but under ten times. CDR3 length: 14 residues. CDR1 and CDR2 from the germline V gene are SGHDT and YYEEEE. V lost 0 bases to trimming and J lost 2 bases, with 6 bases between them. Preparation of the TCRbeta library involved a method that used unique molecular identifiers. TCRdb re-called the PCR reads with MiXCR, one entry per CDR3 protein. The sample has some 500,000 distinct CDR3 sequences, over 25% seen once. The material was PBMCs from the stem cell graft donor, obtained from the stem cell graft. The origin of this receptor is a human donor who donated a stem cell graft to a child with aplastic anemia. The chain employs TRBV5-6 and TRBJ1-3; D is perhaps TRBD1 (5 bases). This CDR3 is CASSLEGTGNTIYF. CDR3 nucleotide sequence: TGTGCCAGCAGCTTGGAGGGGACTGGAAACACCATATATTTT.